This TCR beta chain was identified in a study of radiotherapy plus CTLA-4 blockade in lung cancer. The wider study: Objective responses were documented in around 19% of patients, with disease control in around 31%.

Method: immunoSEQ multiplex PCR; TCRdb's copy keeps in-frame clones and lacks some. This table has roughly 93,000 clones, more than 75% appearing once. General study points: An expansion of tumor-derived TCR clones occurred in blood after radiotherapy plus ipilimumab. Reports identified early blood T cell clone dynamics, with interferon-beta, as the best response predictor.

As to this clone: The antigen is undetermined.

The TCR sequence derives from a human donor with non-small cell lung cancer who had a partial response to radiotherapy plus ipilimumab. Sequencing used peripheral blood, obtained from a patient treated with radiotherapy plus ipilimumab.

For the CDR3, the DNA is TGCGCCAGCAGCTTGGCGGGCGGGAGGGGGTCCTACAATGAGCAGTTCTTC. Translation: CASSLAGGRGSYNEQFF. The chain recombines TRBV5-1 with TRBJ2-1; 9 positions agree with TRBD2. The CDR3 length is 17 residues. The V gene end was trimmed by 0 bases and the J gene end by 1 base; junction bases not matched to a gene: 5. Germline lookup yields CDR1 SGHRS and CDR2 YFSETQ.